This TCR beta chain originates from a study of cytomegalovirus exposure and HLA in healthy donors. General study results and limits: Cytomegalovirus association was listed for under 200 TCR beta chains. Later on, analysis showed that most CMV-associated TCR beta chains appeared to be HLA-restricted. In a later analysis, several top co-occurrence clusters appeared linked to parvovirus B19, influenza, CMV and Epstein-Barr virus. Reports described diagnosis of cytomegalovirus status by the classifier as highly specific and sensitive.

On this clone itself: Its antigen is undetermined.

The CDR3 totals 15 residues. The V and J ends lost 4 bases and 4 bases respectively, with 19 bases between them. Germline CDR1 SQVTM, CDR2 ANQGSEA. Primers included in the PCR were 60 Vbeta and 13 Jbeta primers. Profiling relied on immunoSEQ multiplex PCR, and the TCRdb table lists in-frame clones only, not all of them. The sample yields around 180,000 clones, 84% seen once. The specimen was PBMCs. The V call is TRBV29-1, the J call TRBJ1-1; tentative D call: TRBD1 (6 bases). The sequence was obtained from a girl under 18 in good health and CMV-seropositive. In nucleotides, the CDR3 is TGCAGCGTTGCCCTAAAACAGGGAGGGTCCACTGAAGCTTTCTTT. Protein: CSVALKQGGSTEAFF.